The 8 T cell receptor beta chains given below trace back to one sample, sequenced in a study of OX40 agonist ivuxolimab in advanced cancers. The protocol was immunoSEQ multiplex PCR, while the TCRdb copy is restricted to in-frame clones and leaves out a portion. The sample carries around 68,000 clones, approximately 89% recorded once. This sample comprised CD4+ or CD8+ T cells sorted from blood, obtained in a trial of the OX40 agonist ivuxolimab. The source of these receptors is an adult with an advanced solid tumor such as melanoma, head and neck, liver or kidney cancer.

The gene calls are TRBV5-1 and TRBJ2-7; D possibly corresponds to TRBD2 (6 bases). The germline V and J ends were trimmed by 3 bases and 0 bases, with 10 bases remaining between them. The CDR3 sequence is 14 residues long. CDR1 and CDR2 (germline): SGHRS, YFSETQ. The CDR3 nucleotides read TGCGCCAGCAGCTGGGGGGACCGCTCCTACGAGCAGTACTTC. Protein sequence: CASSWGDRSYEQYF.

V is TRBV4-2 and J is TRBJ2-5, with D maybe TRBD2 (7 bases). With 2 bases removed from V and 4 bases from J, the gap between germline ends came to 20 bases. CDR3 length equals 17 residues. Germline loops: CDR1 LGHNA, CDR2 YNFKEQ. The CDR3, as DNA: TGTGCCAGCAGCCAACCTGGGGGGGGCTCAAGAGGAGAGACCCAGTACTTC. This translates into CASSQPGGGSRGETQYF.

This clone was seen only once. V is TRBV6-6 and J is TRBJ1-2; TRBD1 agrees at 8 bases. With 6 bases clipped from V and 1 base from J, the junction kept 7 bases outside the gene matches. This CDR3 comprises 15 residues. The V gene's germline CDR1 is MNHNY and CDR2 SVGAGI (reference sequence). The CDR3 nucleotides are TGTGCCAGCAGCAACAGGGGGAAGGGTAACTATGGCTACACCTTC. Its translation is CASSNRGKGNYGYTF.

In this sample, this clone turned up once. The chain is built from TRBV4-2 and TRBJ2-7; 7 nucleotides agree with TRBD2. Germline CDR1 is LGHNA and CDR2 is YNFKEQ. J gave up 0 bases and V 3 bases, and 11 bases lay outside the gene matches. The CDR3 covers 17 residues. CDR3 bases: TGTGCCAGCAGCCAGGGTCCTTTGGCGGGGGTCTCCTACGAGCAGTACTTC. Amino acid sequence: CASSQGPLAGVSYEQYF.

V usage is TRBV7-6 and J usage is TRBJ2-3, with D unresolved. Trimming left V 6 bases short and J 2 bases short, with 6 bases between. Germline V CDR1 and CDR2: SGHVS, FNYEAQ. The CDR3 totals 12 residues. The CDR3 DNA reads TGTGCCAGCAGTTTTAACACAGATACGCAGTATTTT. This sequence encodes CASSFNTDTQYF.

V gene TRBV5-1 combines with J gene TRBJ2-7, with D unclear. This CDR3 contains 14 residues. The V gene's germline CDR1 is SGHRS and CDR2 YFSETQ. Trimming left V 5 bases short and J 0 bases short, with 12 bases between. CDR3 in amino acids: CASSPQQPSYEQYF. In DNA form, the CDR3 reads TGCGCCAGCAGTCCCCAGCAACCCTCCTACGAGCAGTACTTC.

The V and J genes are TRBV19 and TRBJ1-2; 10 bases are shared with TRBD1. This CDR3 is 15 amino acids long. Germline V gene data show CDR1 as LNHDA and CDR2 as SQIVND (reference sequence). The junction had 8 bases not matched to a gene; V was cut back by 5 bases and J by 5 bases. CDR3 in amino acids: CASSVPGQGTYGYTF. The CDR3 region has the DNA TGTGCCAGTAGTGTACCGGGACAGGGGACGTATGGCTACACCTTC.

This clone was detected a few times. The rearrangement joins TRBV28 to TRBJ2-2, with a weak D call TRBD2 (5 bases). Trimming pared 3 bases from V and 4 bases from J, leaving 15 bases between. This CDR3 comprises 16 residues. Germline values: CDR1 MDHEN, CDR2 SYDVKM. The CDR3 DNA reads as TGTGCCAGCAGTTTTTTAGGGCTAGCATCCACCGGGGAGCTGTTTTTT. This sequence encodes CASSFLGLASTGELFF.